The TCR beta chain described here comes from a study of T cells in Graves' hyperthyroidism and ophthalmopathy. Trimming cost V 1 base and J 6 bases, with 13 bases left between them. This CDR3 region has 15 residues. In germline, CDR1 is MNHEY, CDR2 SMNVEV (reference sequence). Patients aged 18 to 65 with hyperthyroidism were newly diagnosed, with duration under 2 months. It was RNA transcripts that yielded the amplified TCR beta CDR3 regions. The TCR CDR3 first-round RT-PCR relied on the HTBI primer set. Each CDR3 protein is one row after TCRdb ran MiXCR on the multiplex PCR reads. This sample has some 360,000 distinct CDR3 sequences; roughly 14% occur once, and the top ten carry about 10%. There are many counts of this clonotype.

The clonotype originates from a woman aged 60-70 years with Graves' hyperthyroidism. The chain joins TRBV27 to TRBJ2-4, with D tentatively TRBD2 (6 bases). Sequenced sample: blood. The CDR3: CASSLYAGRGNIQYF. The CDR3 coding sequence is TGTGCCAGCAGTTTATACGCGGGGCGTGGAAACATTCAGTACTTC.